This T cell receptor beta chain is from a study of T cells after yellow fever vaccination. In the study overall: For low cell numbers, libraries were made with SMART-Seq v4 Ultra Low Input. Overall study results and limits: Repertoires obtained by FACS sorting could include abundant clonotypes that entered as contaminants from the bulk population.

TCRdb re-analysed the 5' RACE reads in MiXCR, keeping a single row per CDR3 protein. The profile shows 300,000 to 350,000 distinct CDR3 sequences, approximately 4% of them singletons. Remarks on this clonotype: Its antigen is unknown.

Deletions cut 6 bases from V and 6 bases from J, with 14 bases between. The CDR3 is made up of 13 amino acids. The chain combines TRBV12-3 or TRBV12-4 with TRBJ1-1; unclear D gene. Sequencing was performed on PBMCs, taken 15 days after the yellow fever booster vaccination. The origin of this receptor is a man aged 18-30 years who received the YFV17D yellow fever vaccine. CDR3 amino acids: CASRLMGIPEAFF. CDR3 sequence (DNA): TGTGCCAGCAGACTCATGGGGATACCTGAAGCTTTCTTT.